This T cell receptor (beta chain) emerged from a study of CD8 T cells in Susac syndrome. Study observations and caveats: The relatively small number of individuals in the TCR sequencing and HLA analysis was acknowledged by the study.

A remark on this clonotype: As yet, its antigen is unknown.

With random hexamers, reverse transcription was performed on about 0.5 to 1 ug of RNA. Each CDR3 protein gets one entry after TCRdb re-called the immunoSEQ multiplex PCR reads with MiXCR. The data hold some 160,000 distinct CDR3 sequences, with approximately 94% observed a single time. Germline V CDR1 and CDR2: MNHEY, SVGAGI. Trimming shortened V by 2 bases and J by 10 bases, and 12 bases separated the two germline ends. The CDR3 is 14 residues long. The chain links TRBV6-5 to TRBJ1-6; no clear D. Material for sequencing was CD4+ T cells from PBMCs. The origin of this receptor is a human donor with Susac syndrome. CDR3 sequence (DNA): TGTGCCAGCAGTTACGGGGAACGCTGGTCACCCCTCCACTTT. Translated, it gives CASSYGERWSPLHF.